The rows below give T cell receptor beta chains drawn from one sample of a study of cytomegalovirus exposure and HLA in healthy donors. Assay: immunoSEQ multiplex PCR; the TCRdb copy retains only in-frame clones and omits some. The table shows fewer than 150,000 clones, with just over 85% occurring only once. Sequencing was carried out using PBMCs. These receptors originate from a woman between 18 and 30 years old in good health and CMV-seropositive. The CDR3 runs from the conserved cysteine through the conserved F or W. Fields, in order: V gene, D gene, clone size, J gene, CDR3 DNA, CDR3 protein. The D gene is left open where the match is weak. Where a row states a size, it is once, few, many or the class of an expanded clone; other rows omit it.

>TRBV12-2|.|.|TRBJ1-5
TGTGCAAGTCTCCATCCGGGACAAGGCCGGAGCAATCAGCCCCAGCATTTT
CASLHPGQGRSNQPQHF
>TRBV5-1|TRBD2|.|TRBJ2-3
TGCGCCAGCAGCTCAGGACTAGCGGGCTTCACAGATACGCAGTATTTT
CASSSGLAGFTDTQYF
>TRBV7-2|TRBD1|.|TRBJ1-2
TGTGCCAGCAGCTTGGGACAGTCCTATGGCTACACCTTC
CASSLGQSYGYTF
>TRBV19|.|.|TRBJ1-2
TGTGCCAGTAGTATTCCCCAACCGGGCTATGGCTACACCTTC
CASSIPQPGYGYTF
>TRBV9|.|.|TRBJ1-3
TGTGCCAGCAGCGTACCCCCCCATCAGGCCATATATTTT
CASSVPPHQAIYF
>TRBV6-6|.|.|TRBJ2-7
TGTGCCAGCAGTTACGTCATAGGTAAGAGGCGCCTCGAGCAGTACTTC
CASSYVIGKRRLEQYF
>TRBV5-1|.|few|TRBJ2-7
TGCGCCAGCAGCTCCCCGCCGGGTGGTTCCCACGAGCAGTACTTC
CASSSPPGGSHEQYF
>TRBV7-9|TRBD2|.|TRBJ2-3
TGTGCCAGCAGCGCCGCCTCCCGGACTAGCGGCACAGATACGCAGTATTTT
CASSAASRTSGTDTQYF
>TRBV7-9|TRBD1|.|TRBJ2-7
TGTGCCAGCGAGGGGCAGGGGGCCGCCGAGCAGTACTTC
CASEGQGAAEQYF
>TRBV9|.|.|TRBJ1-5
TGTGCCAGCAGCGTAGGGGCCAATCAGCCCCAGCATTTT
CASSVGANQPQHF
>TRBV27|TRBD1|.|TRBJ1-2
TGTGCCAGCAGTTTGCTTCTCAGGGGGCCCTATGGCTACACCTTC
CASSLLLRGPYGYTF
>TRBV7-6|.|.|TRBJ1-1
TGTGCCAGCAGCTTAACGAGACTCATGAACACTGAAGCTTTCTTT
CASSLTRLMNTEAFF
>TRBV5-1|.|.|TRBJ2-1
TGCGCCAGCAGCTTGGTGCGCAATGAGCAGTTCTTC
CASSLVRNEQFF
>TRBV2|TRBD2|.|TRBJ2-5
TGTGCCAGCGAACGCAGCGGGGTACAAGAGACCCAGTACTTC
CASERSGVQETQYF
>TRBV28|TRBD2|.|TRBJ2-1
TGTGCCAGCTCCGTCGGGGGGGATAGATTGGAGCAGTTCTTC
CASSVGGDRLEQFF
>TRBV28|.|.|TRBJ1-3
TGTGCCAGCAGTTTAATCGCGGGAAACACCATATATTTT
CASSLIAGNTIYF
>TRBV5-1|.|.|TRBJ1-5
TGCGCCAGCAGCCCAAATCAGCCCCAGCATTTT
CASSPNQPQHF
>TRBV5-6|.|.|TRBJ1-5
TGTGCCAGCAGCTTGTGGCAGGCGGGTTTACAGCCCCAGCATTTT
CASSLWQAGLQPQHF
>TRBV2|.|few|TRBJ1-2
TGTGCCAGGGCGCAGGGCCTAGGTAACTATGGCTACACCTTC
CARAQGLGNYGYTF
>TRBV10-3|.|.|TRBJ2-7
TGTGCCATCAGTGAGTCGCCAGCGGACTCCTACGAGCAGTACTTC
CAISESPADSYEQYF
>TRBV2|.|once|TRBJ2-2
TGTGCCAGCAGCCGGAGTGCGGCCGGGGAGCTGTTTTTT
CASSRSAAGELFF
>TRBV5-8|TRBD1|.|TRBJ2-3
TGTGCCAGCAGCGGAAGAACAGGGGGTTACACAGATACGCAGTATTTT
CASSGRTGGYTDTQYF